This entry features one TCR beta chain sequence. The data belong to a study of blood T cell repertoires in COVID-19. In the authors' methods: Reference gene primer amplification gave nucleated cell count estimates. Repertoires were generated with immunoSEQ multiplex PCR, while TCRdb's copy carries only in-frame clones and drops some. The DNA gave D and trimming, while V, J and clone size come from that table. This table has 150,000 to 200,000 clones, 70% to 90% appearing once. V lost 0 bases, J lost 1 base, and 5 bases lay in between. This CDR3 comprises 14 residues. Germline CDR1 is LGHDT and CDR2 is YNNKEL (reference sequence).

The clonotype originates from a man aged 50-59 years with active or convalescent COVID-19. This chain uses TRBV3-1 (or the pseudogene TRBV3-2) with TRBJ2-3; D remains unclear. Sequencing was carried out using peripheral blood. The CDR3 sequence: CASSQDFRTDTQYF. The CDR3 nucleotides read TGTGCCAGCAGCCAAGACTTCCGCACAGATACGCAGTATTTT.